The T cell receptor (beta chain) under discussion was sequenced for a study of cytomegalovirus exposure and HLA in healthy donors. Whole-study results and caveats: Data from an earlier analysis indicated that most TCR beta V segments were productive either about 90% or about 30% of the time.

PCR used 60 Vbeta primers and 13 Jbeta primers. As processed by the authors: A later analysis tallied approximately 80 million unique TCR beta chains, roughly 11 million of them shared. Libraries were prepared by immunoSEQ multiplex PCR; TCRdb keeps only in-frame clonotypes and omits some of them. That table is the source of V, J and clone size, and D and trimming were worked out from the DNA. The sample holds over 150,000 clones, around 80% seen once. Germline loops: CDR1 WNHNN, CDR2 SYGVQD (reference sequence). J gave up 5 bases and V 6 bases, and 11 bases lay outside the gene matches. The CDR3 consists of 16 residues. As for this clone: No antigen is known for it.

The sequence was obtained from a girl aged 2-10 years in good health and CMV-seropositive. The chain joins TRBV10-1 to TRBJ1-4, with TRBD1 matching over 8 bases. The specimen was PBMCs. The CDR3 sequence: CASSVPRTGLNEKLFF. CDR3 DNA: TGCGCCAGCAGCGTACCCAGGACAGGGCTGAATGAAAAACTGTTTTTT.